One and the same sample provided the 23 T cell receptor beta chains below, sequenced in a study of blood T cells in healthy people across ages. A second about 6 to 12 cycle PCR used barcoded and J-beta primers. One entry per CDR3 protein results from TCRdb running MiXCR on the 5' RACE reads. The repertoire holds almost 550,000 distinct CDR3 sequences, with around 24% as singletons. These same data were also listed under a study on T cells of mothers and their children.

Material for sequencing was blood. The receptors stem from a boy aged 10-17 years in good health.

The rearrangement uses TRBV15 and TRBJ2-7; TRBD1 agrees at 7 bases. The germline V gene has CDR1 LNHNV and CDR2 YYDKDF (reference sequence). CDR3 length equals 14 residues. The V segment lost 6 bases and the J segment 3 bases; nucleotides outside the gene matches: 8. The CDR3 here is CATRNRDSSYEQYF. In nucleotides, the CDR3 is TGTGCCACCAGGAATAGGGACAGCAGCTACGAGCAGTACTTC.

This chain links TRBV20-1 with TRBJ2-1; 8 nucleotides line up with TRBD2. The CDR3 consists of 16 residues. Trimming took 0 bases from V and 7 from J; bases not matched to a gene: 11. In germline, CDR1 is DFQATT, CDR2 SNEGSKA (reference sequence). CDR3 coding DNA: TGCAGTGCTAGAGAAGGGCTAGCGGGTGTATCGAATGAGCAGTTCTTC. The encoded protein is CSAREGLAGVSNEQFF.

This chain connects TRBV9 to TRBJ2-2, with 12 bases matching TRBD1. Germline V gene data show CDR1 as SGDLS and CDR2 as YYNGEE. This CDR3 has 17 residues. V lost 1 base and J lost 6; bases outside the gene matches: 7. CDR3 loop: CASSVTPGQGASGELFF. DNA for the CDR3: TGTGCCAGCAGCGTAACCCCGGGACAGGGGGCATCCGGGGAGCTGTTTTTT.

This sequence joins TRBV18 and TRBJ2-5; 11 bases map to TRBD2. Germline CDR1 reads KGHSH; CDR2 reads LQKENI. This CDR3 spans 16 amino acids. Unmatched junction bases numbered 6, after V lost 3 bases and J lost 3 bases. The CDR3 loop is CASSPPGTSGKETQYF. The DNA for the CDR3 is TGTGCCAGCTCACCCCCAGGGACTAGCGGAAAAGAGACCCAGTACTTC.

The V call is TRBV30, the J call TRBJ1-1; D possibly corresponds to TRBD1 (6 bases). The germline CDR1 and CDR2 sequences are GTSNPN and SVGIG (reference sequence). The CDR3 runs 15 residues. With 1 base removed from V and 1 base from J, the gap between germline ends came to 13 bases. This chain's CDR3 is CAWSGRRGANTEAFF. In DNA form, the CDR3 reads TGTGCCTGGAGTGGACGTCGGGGGGCGAACACTGAAGCTTTCTTT.

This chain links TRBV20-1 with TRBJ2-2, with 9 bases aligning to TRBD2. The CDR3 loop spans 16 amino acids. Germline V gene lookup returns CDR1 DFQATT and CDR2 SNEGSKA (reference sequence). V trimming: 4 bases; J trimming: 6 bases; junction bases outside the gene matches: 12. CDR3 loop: CSAKTSGRWSAGELFF. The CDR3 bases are TGCAGTGCTAAGACTAGCGGCCGATGGAGTGCCGGGGAGCTGTTTTTT.

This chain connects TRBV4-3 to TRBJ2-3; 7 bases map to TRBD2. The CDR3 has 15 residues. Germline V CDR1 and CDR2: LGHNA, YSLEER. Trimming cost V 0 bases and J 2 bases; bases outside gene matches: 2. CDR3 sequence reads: CASSQDGRPTDTQYF. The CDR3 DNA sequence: TGCGCCAGCAGCCAAGACGGGAGGCCCACAGATACGCAGTATTTT.

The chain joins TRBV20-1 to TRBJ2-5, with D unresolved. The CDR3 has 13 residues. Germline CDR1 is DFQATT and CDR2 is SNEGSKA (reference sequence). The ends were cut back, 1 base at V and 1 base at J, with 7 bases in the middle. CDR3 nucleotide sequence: TGCAGTGCTAGAGGTAGCCCCCAAGAGACCCAGTACTTC. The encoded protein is CSARGSPQETQYF.

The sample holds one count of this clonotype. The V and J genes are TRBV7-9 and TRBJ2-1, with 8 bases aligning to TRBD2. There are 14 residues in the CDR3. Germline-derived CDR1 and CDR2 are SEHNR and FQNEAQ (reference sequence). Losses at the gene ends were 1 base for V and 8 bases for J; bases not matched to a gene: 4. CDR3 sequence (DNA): TGTGCCAGCAGCTTAGGGACTAGCAGTGATGAGCAGTTCTTC. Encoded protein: CASSLGTSSDEQFF.

CDR3 nucleotide sequence: TGTGCCAGCAGCGTCGCCGGGACACACAGAGAGACCCAGTACTTC. Translated: CASSVAGTHRETQYF. This chain joins TRBV9 and TRBJ2-1; tentative D call: TRBD1 (6 bases). TRBJ2-5 matches the DNA end more closely, so the J call is doubtful. CDR1 is SGDLS and CDR2 is YYNGEE in the germline V gene. The length of the CDR3 is 15 residues.

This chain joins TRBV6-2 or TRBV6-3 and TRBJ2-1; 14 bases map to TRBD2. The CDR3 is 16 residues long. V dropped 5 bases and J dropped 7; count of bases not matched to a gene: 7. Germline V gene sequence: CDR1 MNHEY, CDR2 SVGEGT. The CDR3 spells CASSRLTSGRGNEQFF. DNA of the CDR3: TGTGCCAGCAGTCGCCTGACTAGCGGGAGGGGGAATGAGCAGTTCTTC.

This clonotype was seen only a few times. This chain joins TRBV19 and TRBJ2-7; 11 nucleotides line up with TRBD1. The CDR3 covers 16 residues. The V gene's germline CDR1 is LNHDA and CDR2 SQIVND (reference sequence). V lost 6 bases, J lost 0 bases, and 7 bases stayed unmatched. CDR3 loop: CASSHTGQGASYEQYF. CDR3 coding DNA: TGTGCCAGTAGCCATACTGGACAGGGGGCCTCCTACGAGCAGTACTTC. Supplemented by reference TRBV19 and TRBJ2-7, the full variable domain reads DGGITQSPKYLFRKEGQNVTLSCEQNLNHDAMYWYRQDPGQGLRLIYYSQIVNDFQKGDIAEGYSVSREKKESFPLTVTSAQKNPTAFYLCASSHTGQGASYEQYFGPGTRLTVT.

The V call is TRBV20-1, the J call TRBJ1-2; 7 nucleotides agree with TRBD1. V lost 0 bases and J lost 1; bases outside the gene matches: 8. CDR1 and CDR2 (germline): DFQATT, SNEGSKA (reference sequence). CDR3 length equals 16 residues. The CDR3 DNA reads TGCAGTGCTAGAGAAACAGGGGCCGTACTTAACTATGGCTACACCTTC. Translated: CSARETGAVLNYGYTF.

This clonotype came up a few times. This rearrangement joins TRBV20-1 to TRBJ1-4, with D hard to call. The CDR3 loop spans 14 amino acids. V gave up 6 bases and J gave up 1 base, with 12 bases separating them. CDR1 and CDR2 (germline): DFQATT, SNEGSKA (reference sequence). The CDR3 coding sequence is TGCAGTGCCTCCGGACGGATAACTAATGAAAAACTGTTTTTT. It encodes CSASGRITNEKLFF.

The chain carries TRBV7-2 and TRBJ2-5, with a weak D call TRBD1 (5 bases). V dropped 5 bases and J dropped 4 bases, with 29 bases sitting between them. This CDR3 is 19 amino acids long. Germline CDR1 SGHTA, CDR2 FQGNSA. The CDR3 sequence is CASSHPITSGSIKGETQYF. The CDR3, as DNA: TGTGCCAGCAGCCACCCCATAACCTCAGGGTCTATCAAAGGAGAGACCCAGTACTTC.

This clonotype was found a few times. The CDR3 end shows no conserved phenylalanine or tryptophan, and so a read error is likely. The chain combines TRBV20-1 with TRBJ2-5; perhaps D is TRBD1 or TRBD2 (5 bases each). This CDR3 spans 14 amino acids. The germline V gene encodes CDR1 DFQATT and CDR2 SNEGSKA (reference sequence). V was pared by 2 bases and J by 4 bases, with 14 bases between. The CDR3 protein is CSARPGPQRETQYL. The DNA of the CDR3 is TGCAGTGCTAGACCGGGACCACAAAGAGAGACCCAGTACCTC.

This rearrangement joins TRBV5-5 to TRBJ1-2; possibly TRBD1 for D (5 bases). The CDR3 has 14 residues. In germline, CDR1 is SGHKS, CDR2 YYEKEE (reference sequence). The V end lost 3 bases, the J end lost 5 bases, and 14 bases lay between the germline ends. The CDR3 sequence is CASSWDQFWYGYTF. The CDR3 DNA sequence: TGTGCCAGCAGCTGGGACCAGTTTTGGTATGGCTACACCTTC.

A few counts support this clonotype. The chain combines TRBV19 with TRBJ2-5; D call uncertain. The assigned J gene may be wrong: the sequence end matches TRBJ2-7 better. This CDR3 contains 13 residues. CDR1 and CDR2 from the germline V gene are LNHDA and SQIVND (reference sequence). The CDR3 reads CASSISGRYEQYF. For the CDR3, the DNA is TGTGCCAGTAGTATCTCTGGGCGGTACGAGCAGTACTTC.

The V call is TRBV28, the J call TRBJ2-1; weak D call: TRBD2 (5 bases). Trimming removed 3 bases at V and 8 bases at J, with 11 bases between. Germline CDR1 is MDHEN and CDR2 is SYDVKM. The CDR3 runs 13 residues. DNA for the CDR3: TGTGCCAGCAGTTTTTTTCCGGGATATGAGCAGTTCTTC. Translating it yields CASSFFPGYEQFF.

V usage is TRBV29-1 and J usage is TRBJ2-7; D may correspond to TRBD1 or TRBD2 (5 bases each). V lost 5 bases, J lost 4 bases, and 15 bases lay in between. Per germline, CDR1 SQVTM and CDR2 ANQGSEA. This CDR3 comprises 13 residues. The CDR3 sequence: CSVSGRGDYEQYF. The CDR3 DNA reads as TGCAGCGTTTCGGGACGGGGAGATTACGAGCAGTACTTC.

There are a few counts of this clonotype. CDR3 nucleotide sequence: TGCAGTGGGCGACCCCAGGCTTATAGCAATCAGCCCCAGCATTTT. Protein sequence: CSGRPQAYSNQPQHF. This chain uses TRBV20-1 with TRBJ1-5; D is unclear. From germline, CDR1 is DFQATT and CDR2 SNEGSKA (reference sequence). Between the trimmed V and J ends, which lost 7 bases and 0 bases, there was a span of 16 bases. This CDR3 contains 15 residues.

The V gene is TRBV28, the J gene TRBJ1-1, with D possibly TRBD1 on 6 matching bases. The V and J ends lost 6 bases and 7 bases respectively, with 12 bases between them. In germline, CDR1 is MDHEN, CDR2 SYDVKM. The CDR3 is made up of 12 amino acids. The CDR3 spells CASRRTAFEAFF. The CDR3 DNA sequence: TGTGCCAGCAGGAGGACAGCCTTTGAAGCTTTCTTT. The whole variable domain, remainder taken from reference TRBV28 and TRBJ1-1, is DVKVTQSSRYLVKRTGEKVFLECVQDMDHENMFWYRQDPGLGLRLIYFSYDVKMKEKGDIPEGYSVSREKKERFSLILESASTNQTSMYLCASRRTAFEAFFGQGTRLTVV.

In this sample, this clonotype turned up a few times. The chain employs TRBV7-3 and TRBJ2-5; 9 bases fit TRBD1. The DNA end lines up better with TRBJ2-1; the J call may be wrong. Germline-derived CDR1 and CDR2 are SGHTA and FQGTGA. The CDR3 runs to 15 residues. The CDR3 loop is CASNFSGTGRNEQFF. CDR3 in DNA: TGTGCCAGCAACTTCTCCGGGACAGGGCGAAATGAGCAGTTCTTC.